The next 27 T cell receptor beta chains were all read from a single sample in a study of cytomegalovirus exposure and HLA in healthy donors (dated 2017 in TCRdb). The library was generated by the immunoSEQ multiplex PCR assay. Imported from immuneACCESS, the table was reduced by TCRdb to in-frame sequences with V and J called. These copies leave out some clones; in studies compared against another copy, an unresolved V gene accounts for under half, and the cause of the remainder is not known. Counted in this sample were about 160,000 clones; about 90% of them appeared once. The ten largest clones represent 3.5% to 4.5% of the sample. What was sequenced was PBMCs. These receptors all stem from a man younger than 35 in good health and CMV-seropositive.

V usage is TRBV7-9 and J usage is TRBJ2-1; 10 bases are a match to TRBD2. Germline V CDR1 and CDR2: SEHNR, FQNEAQ (reference sequence). V was clipped by 2 bases and J by 7 bases; unmatched bases: 5. CDR3 length: 15 residues. The CDR3 reads CASSLMASGSNEQFF. The CDR3, as DNA: TGTGCCAGCAGCTTAATGGCTAGCGGGAGTAATGAGCAGTTCTTC.

The gene calls are TRBV4-1 and TRBJ1-1, with D maybe TRBD1 (5 bases). The CDR3 consists of 14 residues. Germline-derived CDR1 and CDR2 are MGHRA and YSYEKL. Trimming removed 5 bases from V and 1 base from J, with 11 bases in between. The DNA of the CDR3 is TGCGCCAGCAGCGACAGTAACCAGAACACTGAAGCTTTCTTT. Translated: CASSDSNQNTEAFF.

V gene TRBV4-2 combines with J gene TRBJ2-7, with 8 bases identical to TRBD2. This CDR3 is 16 amino acids long. Germline lookup yields CDR1 LGHNA and CDR2 YNFKEQ. V was clipped by 0 bases and J by 4 bases; unmatched bases: 8. CDR3 protein: CASSQDMKRGPYEQYF. CDR3 nucleotides: TGTGCCAGCAGCCAAGATATGAAGCGGGGGCCGTACGAGCAGTACTTC.

The J gene is TRBJ1-1, the V gene TRBV5-4; a possible D gene is TRBD1 (6 bases). Germline CDR1 and CDR2: SGHNT and YYREEE (reference sequence). This CDR3 contains 17 residues. V lost 2 bases and J lost 0, with 17 bases in between. This CDR3 is CASSFPNRASMNTEAFF. The CDR3 DNA is TGTGCCAGCAGCTTCCCTAACAGGGCTAGCATGAACACTGAAGCTTTCTTT.

The chain uses TRBV5-1 and TRBJ2-7; possibly TRBD2 for D (5 bases). The germline V gene has CDR1 SGHRS and CDR2 YFSETQ. V lost 0 bases, J lost 2 bases, and 9 bases lay in between. The length of the CDR3 is 14 residues. This CDR3 is CASSLGETAYEQYF. Here the CDR3 DNA reads TGCGCCAGCAGCTTGGGGGAGACGGCCTACGAGCAGTACTTC.

The rearrangement uses TRBV6-5 and TRBJ2-5; tentative D call: TRBD1 (5 bases). The CDR3 is 15 amino acids. Germline-derived CDR1 and CDR2 are MNHEY and SVGAGI. Trimming cost V 2 bases and J 5 bases, with 15 bases left between them. The CDR3 DNA sequence: TGTGCCAGCAGTTACCGCCACCAGGGTTTGGAGACCCAGTACTTC. Translated, it gives CASSYRHQGLETQYF.

The chain has TRBV11-2 and TRBJ2-5, with 8 bases matching TRBD1. The CDR3 runs to 15 residues. Per the germline V gene, CDR1 is SGHAT and CDR2 is FQNNGV. Trimming removed 7 bases from V and 1 base from J; junction bases left unmatched: 8. The CDR3 DNA is TGTGCCAGCACTGTCGAGACAGGGGTCCAAGAGACCCAGTACTTC. It translates to CASTVETGVQETQYF.

The V gene is TRBV5-1, the J gene TRBJ2-1; TRBD2 matches 8 bases. The CDR3 is 15 residues long. Looked up from germline, CDR1 is SGHRS and CDR2 is YFSETQ. Losses at the gene ends were 1 base for V and 7 bases for J; bases not matched to a gene: 7. The CDR3 reads CASSLTAGAYNEQFF. The CDR3 nucleotides are TGCGCCAGCAGCTTGACAGCGGGAGCATATAATGAGCAGTTCTTC.

V is TRBV5-1 and J is TRBJ1-2; the match to TRBD1 covers 7 bases. Germline CDR1 SGHRS, CDR2 YFSETQ. This CDR3 region has 15 residues. With V trimmed by 4 bases and J by 8 bases, 14 bases remained unmatched. The CDR3 region has the DNA TGCGCCAGCAGCCCGAGACCTGACAGGGTTGACGGCTACACCTTC. Translating it yields CASSPRPDRVDGYTF.

The CDR3 nucleotides read TGTGCCAGCAGTTTAGCACAGGGGTTTGAAAAACTGTTTTTT. The encoded protein is CASSLAQGFEKLFF. V is TRBV28 and J is TRBJ1-4; 7 positions agree with TRBD1. The CDR3 length is 14 residues. CDR1 is MDHEN, CDR2 SYDVKM, per germline. Trimming took 2 bases from V and 7 from J; bases not matched to a gene: 4. Together with reference TRBV28 and TRBJ1-4, the CDR3 gives the full variable domain: DVKVTQSSRYLVKRTGEKVFLECVQDMDHENMFWYRQDPGLGLRLIYFSYDVKMKEKGDIPEGYSVSREKKERFSLILESASTNQTSMYLCASSLAQGFEKLFFGSGTQLSVL.

The V gene is TRBV6-5, the J gene TRBJ1-1; D unclear. This CDR3 is 14 amino acids long. Per the germline V gene, CDR1 is MNHEY and CDR2 is SVGAGI. With 4 bases removed from V and 0 bases from J, the gap between germline ends came to 9 bases. Written as DNA, the CDR3 is TGTGCCAGCAGTTCTTTGGGAGTGAACACTGAAGCTTTCTTT. Protein: CASSSLGVNTEAFF.

In this sample, this clone turned up a few times. The V gene is TRBV7-9, the J gene TRBJ2-2, with 9 nucleotides matching TRBD1. The CDR3 is 16 amino acids. V lost 7 bases and J lost 6; bases outside the gene matches: 12. Germline loops: CDR1 SEHNR, CDR2 FQNEAQ (reference sequence). The CDR3 bases are TGTGCCAGCATCAAACCGGGACAGGGTTACCCCGGGGAGCTGTTTTTT. It encodes CASIKPGQGYPGELFF.

The chain links TRBV4-1 to TRBJ2-7; D is ambiguous. From germline, CDR1 is MGHRA and CDR2 YSYEKL. The germline V and J ends were trimmed by 3 bases and 5 bases, with 14 bases remaining between them. This CDR3 contains 14 residues. CDR3 in DNA: TGCGCCAGCAGCCAGTTACCTCGGGTGAACGAGCAGTACTTC. Its translation is CASSQLPRVNEQYF.

The chain links TRBV7-9 to TRBJ1-4; TRBD1 agrees at 8 bases. V shed 4 bases, J shed 10 bases, and the junction held 8 bases outside the gene matches. The CDR3 has 14 residues. Germline V gene data show CDR1 as SEHNR and CDR2 as FQNEAQ (reference sequence). The CDR3 nucleotides read TGTGCCAGCAGCTCCCCCAGGGGGCAAGGAAAACTGTTTTTT. As protein: CASSSPRGQGKLFF. The whole variable domain, remainder taken from reference TRBV7-9 and TRBJ1-4, is DTGVSQNPRHKITKRGQNVTFRCDPISEHNRLYWYRQTLGQGPEFLTYFQNEAQLEKSRLLSDRFSAERPKGSFSTLEIQRTEQGDSAMYLCASSSPRGQGKLFFGSGTQLSVL.

This sequence joins TRBV6-1 and TRBJ2-4; no definite D call. In germline, CDR1 is MNHNS, CDR2 SASEGT. CDR3 length: 14 residues. V was clipped by 7 bases and J by 2 bases, with 12 bases between them. CDR3 amino acids: CASTPSGSKNIQYF. As DNA, the CDR3 is TGTGCCAGCACCCCTTCCGGTTCCAAAAACATTCAGTACTTC.

This clone was found once. The chain is built from TRBV18 and TRBJ2-1; a weak D match, TRBD2 (6 bases). The germline CDR1 and CDR2 sequences are KGHSH and LQKENI. The V end lost 6 bases, the J end lost 3 bases, and 12 bases lay between the germline ends. The CDR3 has 14 amino acids. The CDR3 DNA reads as TGTGCCAGCTCTCTAGCGACGATCTACAATGAGCAGTTCTTC. As protein: CASSLATIYNEQFF.

The gene calls are TRBV18 and TRBJ2-3, with D tentatively TRBD2 (6 bases). Deletions cut 3 bases from V and 0 bases from J, with 22 bases between. This CDR3 has 19 amino acids. Looked up from germline, CDR1 is KGHSH and CDR2 is LQKENI. This CDR3 is CASSPELGEALVSTDTQYF. CDR3 DNA sequence: TGTGCCAGCTCACCCGAGCTGGGGGAGGCCCTGGTCAGCACAGATACGCAGTATTTT. The entire variable domain, with the rest obtained from reference TRBV18 and TRBJ2-3, is as follows: NAGVMQNPRHLVRRRGQEARLRCSPMKGHSHVYWYRQLPEEGLKFMVYLQKENIIDESGMPKERFSAEFPKEGPSILRIQQVVRGDSAAYFCASSPELGEALVSTDTQYFGPGTRLTVL.

This sequence joins TRBV30 and TRBJ2-1; perhaps TRBD2 as D (5 bases). Germline-derived CDR1 and CDR2 are GTSNPN and SVGIG (reference sequence). CDR3 length: 14 amino acids. The V end lost 7 bases, the J end lost 0 bases, and 13 bases lay between the germline ends. CDR3 amino acids: CASKAATSYNEQFF. CDR3 bases: TGTGCCTCAAAAGCGGCCACCTCCTACAATGAGCAGTTCTTC.

V is TRBV6-5 and J is TRBJ2-7; unclear D gene. The CDR3 has 12 residues. Germline V gives CDR1 MNHEY, CDR2 SVGAGI. The V end was cut by 6 bases, the J end by 4 bases, with 10 bases between. In DNA, the CDR3 is TGTGCCAGCAGGTCGGAGCTGTACGAGCAGTACTTC. Its translation: CASRSELYEQYF.

The rearrangement joins TRBV13 to TRBJ1-1, with 7 bases aligning to TRBD1. The ends lost 4 bases at V and 4 bases at J; junction bases unmatched: 6. The CDR3 extends over 14 amino acids. Looked up from germline, CDR1 is PRHDT and CDR2 is FYEKMQ (reference sequence). The CDR3 coding sequence is TGTGCCAGCAGCTCTCCGGACAGGCTCACTGAAGCTTTCTTT. Protein sequence: CASSSPDRLTEAFF.

The chain carries TRBV19 and TRBJ2-1; possibly TRBD2 for D (5 bases). There are 16 residues in the CDR3. CDR1 and CDR2 (germline): LNHDA, SQIVND (reference sequence). V lost 3 bases and J lost 6, with 18 bases in between. Here the CDR3 reads CASSIRPKDSINEQFF. CDR3 nucleotide sequence: TGTGCCAGTAGTATTAGGCCAAAGGACTCGATCAATGAGCAGTTCTTC.

The V call is TRBV5-1, the J call TRBJ2-3, with D hard to call. There are 12 residues in the CDR3. The germline V and J ends were trimmed by 4 bases and 6 bases, with 9 bases remaining between them. CDR1 and CDR2 (germline): SGHRS, YFSETQ. CDR3 sequence (DNA): TGCGCCAGCAGCCTAAACTCTGATACGCAGTATTTT. It yields the protein CASSLNSDTQYF. Supplemented by reference TRBV5-1 and TRBJ2-3, the full variable domain reads KAGVTQTPRYLIKTRGQQVTLSCSPISGHRSVSWYQQTPGQGLQFLFEYFSETQRNKGNFPGRFSGRQFSNSRSEMNVSTLELGDSALYLCASSLNSDTQYFGPGTRLTVL.

The genes are TRBV6-6 and TRBJ2-7; no definite D call. Trimming removed 2 bases at V and 1 base at J, with 6 bases between. CDR1 and CDR2 from the germline V gene are MNHNY and SVGAGI (reference sequence). This CDR3 region has 13 residues. CDR3 amino acids: CASSYPRSYEQYF. The CDR3 DNA is TGTGCCAGCAGTTACCCCAGGTCCTACGAGCAGTACTTC.

The J gene is TRBJ1-2, the V gene TRBV30; 11 bases fit TRBD1. After removal of 1 base from V and 5 bases from J, the junction contained 3 bases not matched to a gene. CDR1 and CDR2 from the germline V gene are GTSNPN and SVGIG (reference sequence). The CDR3 runs to 14 residues. As DNA, the CDR3 is TGTGCCTGGAGTGCCGGGACAGGGGGTTATGGCTACACCTTC. Encoded protein: CAWSAGTGGYGYTF.

The chain has TRBV28 and TRBJ2-5, with 10 bases matching TRBD2. The CDR3 spans 15 residues. The germline V gene has CDR1 MDHEN and CDR2 SYDVKM. J gave up 3 bases and V 6 bases, and 7 bases lay outside the gene matches. The CDR3 nucleotides are TGTGCCAGCAGCCCGCGGACTAGCGGAGAAGAGACCCAGTACTTC. Translated, it gives CASSPRTSGEETQYF.

The V call is TRBV9, the J call TRBJ2-1; possibly TRBD1 for D (5 bases). There are 11 residues in the CDR3. Per germline, CDR1 SGDLS and CDR2 YYNGEE. Trimming removed 4 bases at V and 9 bases at J, with 8 bases between. The CDR3 DNA reads as TGTGCCAGCAGCCCCGACAGTGAGCAGTTCTTC. It specifies CASSPDSEQFF.

The J gene is TRBJ1-3, the V gene TRBV18; 7 bases are shared with TRBD1. Germline CDR1 KGHSH, CDR2 LQKENI. The junction had 8 bases not matched to a gene; V was cut back by 3 bases and J by 0 bases. This CDR3 has 17 residues. The CDR3 loop is CASSPLDRQFSGNTIYF. CDR3 bases: TGTGCCAGCTCACCTCTGGACAGGCAATTCTCTGGAAACACCATATATTTT.